One sample yielded the 29 T cell receptor beta chains listed below, sequenced in a study of blood T cell repertoires in COVID-19. Assay used: immunoSEQ multiplex PCR; TCRdb lists only in-frame clones, some missing. The sample lists 65,000 to 85,000 clones; 75% to 90% were seen once. The sample consisted of peripheral blood. Source of these receptors: an elderly man with COVID-19, enrolled during active disease.

The gene calls are TRBV19 and TRBJ2-3; 7 nucleotides line up with TRBD2. CDR1 LNHDA and CDR2 SQIVND come from the germline V gene (reference sequence). After removal of 5 bases from V and 3 bases from J, the junction contained 5 bases not matched to a gene. This CDR3 region has 14 residues. CDR3 amino acids: CASSEAGVTDTQYF. The CDR3 DNA reads as TGTGCCAGTAGTGAGGCGGGGGTGACAGATACGCAGTATTTT.

The chain combines TRBV4-3 with TRBJ1-6; D ambiguous. CDR3 length: 14 amino acids. Germline values: CDR1 LGHNA, CDR2 YSLEER. V lost 3 bases, J lost 14 bases, and 17 bases lay in between. In nucleotides, the CDR3 is TGCGCCAGCAGCCAGAAGACGGACGGGGTCACCCTCCACTTT. Protein: CASSQKTDGVTLHF.

The rearrangement joins TRBV5-1 to TRBJ1-4; TRBD1 matches 9 bases. Trimming took 6 bases from V and 7 from J; bases not matched to a gene: 10. Germline CDR1 reads SGHRS; CDR2 reads YFSETQ. The CDR3 length is 15 residues. CDR3 nucleotides: TGCGCCAGCAAGGGACAGGGTGACATATTTGAAAAACTGTTTTTT. Protein sequence: CASKGQGDIFEKLFF.

The rearrangement joins TRBV5-1 to TRBJ2-6; D remains ambiguous. CDR3 length: 15 residues. Germline CDR1 is SGHRS and CDR2 is YFSETQ. Deletions cut 0 bases from V and 0 bases from J, with 4 bases between. CDR3 nucleotide sequence: TGCGCCAGCAGCTTGGGTAGCTCTGGGGCCAACGTCCTGACTTTC. It translates to CASSLGSSGANVLTF.

This chain links TRBV6-5 with TRBJ1-1, with unresolved D. The CDR3 runs to 13 residues. V lost 0 bases to trimming and J lost 3 bases, with 5 bases between them. Germline V CDR1 and CDR2: MNHEY, SVGAGI. Written as DNA, the CDR3 is TGTGCCAGCAGTTACTCGACTGACACTGAAGCTTTCTTT. Amino acids: CASSYSTDTEAFF.

This chain joins TRBV6-5 and TRBJ2-7; 8 nucleotides agree with TRBD1. Per the germline V gene, CDR1 is MNHEY and CDR2 is SVGAGI. This CDR3 has 15 residues. V shed 6 bases and J 3 bases; nucleotides not matched to a gene: 10. CDR3 residues: CASSKTDGQGYEQYF. CDR3 sequence (DNA): TGTGCCAGCAGCAAAACCGACGGACAGGGCTACGAGCAGTACTTC.

In its sample, this clone was seen once. This chain uses TRBV5-6 with TRBJ1-5; TRBD1 matches 7 bases. This CDR3 has 13 amino acids. The germline CDR1 and CDR2 sequences are SGHDT and YYEEEE. V was clipped by 4 bases and J by 6 bases; unmatched bases: 4. CDR3 nucleotide sequence: TGTGCCAGCAGCAATACAGGGGTTCAGCCCCAGCATTTT. Translation: CASSNTGVQPQHF.

The chain has TRBV9 and TRBJ2-1; 11 nucleotides align to TRBD1. J lost 10 bases, V lost 0 bases, and 6 bases had no gene match. The germline gives CDR1 SGDLS, CDR2 YYNGEE. The CDR3 has 15 amino acids. CDR3 sequence reads: CASSVGGTGGREQFF. Here the CDR3 DNA reads TGTGCCAGCAGCGTAGGTGGGACAGGGGGGAGGGAGCAGTTCTTC.

This sequence joins TRBV19 and TRBJ1-2; 7 nucleotides agree with TRBD1. CDR1 is LNHDA and CDR2 is SQIVND in the germline V gene (reference sequence). V lost 4 bases and J lost 4; bases outside the gene matches: 9. This CDR3 is 15 amino acids long. CDR3 amino acids: CASSTPGQRFYGYTF. DNA of the CDR3: TGTGCCAGTAGTACCCCGGGACAGCGTTTCTATGGCTACACCTTC. The variable domain in full, with the rest retrieved from reference TRBV19 and TRBJ1-2, is DGGITQSPKYLFRKEGQNVTLSCEQNLNHDAMYWYRQDPGQGLRLIYYSQIVNDFQKGDIAEGYSVSREKKESFPLTVTSAQKNPTAFYLCASSTPGQRFYGYTFGSGTRLTVV.

A single count supports this clone. This chain links TRBV5-1 with TRBJ1-2; TRBD1 matches at 9 bases. Germline trimming cut 0 bases from V and 5 bases from J; bases unmatched to any gene: 2. The germline gives CDR1 SGHRS, CDR2 YFSETQ. The CDR3 is 14 residues long. The CDR3 spells CASSLEGQGYGYTF. The CDR3 region has the DNA TGCGCCAGCAGCTTGGAGGGACAGGGATATGGCTACACCTTC.

The chain recombines TRBV19 with TRBJ1-4; 7 nucleotides line up with TRBD1. This CDR3 contains 15 residues. Germline loops: CDR1 LNHDA, CDR2 SQIVND (reference sequence). The V segment lost 5 bases and the J segment 6 bases; nucleotides outside the gene matches: 9. In DNA, the CDR3 is TGTGCCAGTAGTTCCCGGGGACAGTCATATGAAAAACTGTTTTTT. It translates to CASSSRGQSYEKLFF.

The rearrangement joins TRBV7-9 to TRBJ2-3, with TRBD1 as a possible D gene (5 bases). The V end was cut by 0 bases, the J end by 4 bases, with 5 bases between. CDR3 length: 13 amino acids. CDR1 is SEHNR, CDR2 FQNEAQ, per germline (reference sequence). The CDR3, as DNA: TGTGCCAGCAGCTTAGCCAGGGCAGATACGCAGTATTTT. Amino acids: CASSLARADTQYF.

The CDR3, as DNA: TGTGCCAGCAGTTATCACAGGGTAGAGACCCAGTACTTC. The encoded protein is CASSYHRVETQYF. The rearrangement links TRBV2 to TRBJ2-5; tentatively, D is TRBD1 (6 bases). The CDR3 loop spans 13 amino acids. Germline assignment: CDR1 SNHLY and CDR2 FYNNEI. V was pared by 5 bases and J by 4 bases, with 11 bases between.

This chain uses TRBV5-1 with TRBJ1-6, with 8 bases aligning to TRBD1. This CDR3 is 14 amino acids long. After removal of 0 bases from V and 10 bases from J, the junction contained 3 bases not matched to a gene. Per germline, CDR1 SGHRS and CDR2 YFSETQ. In DNA, the CDR3 is TGCGCCAGCAGCTTGGCGACAGGGGTATCACCCCTCCACTTT. Encoded protein: CASSLATGVSPLHF.

The chain carries TRBV3-1 (or the pseudogene TRBV3-2) and TRBJ1-1; weak D call: TRBD1 (5 bases). With 0 bases removed from V and 8 bases from J, the gap between germline ends came to 10 bases. The germline CDR1 and CDR2 sequences are LGHDT and YNNKEL (reference sequence). This CDR3 is built from 13 residues. The CDR3 is CASSQDLGGEAFF. In nucleotides, the CDR3 is TGTGCCAGCAGCCAAGATCTTGGGGGGGAAGCTTTCTTT.

This chain connects TRBV3-1 (or the pseudogene TRBV3-2) to TRBJ2-7; 7 nucleotides line up with TRBD2. Germline V gene lookup returns CDR1 LGHDT and CDR2 YNNKEL (reference sequence). V lost 4 bases and J lost 4; bases outside the gene matches: 4. CDR3 size: 13 residues. CDR3 nucleotides: TGTGCCAGCAGCCCTCGGGGAGGGTACGAGCAGTACTTC. Its protein product is CASSPRGGYEQYF.

This chain joins TRBV5-1 and TRBJ2-7; 11 bases map to TRBD1. J gave up 4 bases and V 3 bases, and 6 bases lay outside the gene matches. The CDR3 is 15 residues long. Germline CDR1 reads SGHRS; CDR2 reads YFSETQ. In DNA, the CDR3 is TGCGCCAGCAGCTCGGGGACAGGGGGAAAATACGAGCAGTACTTC. Protein: CASSSGTGGKYEQYF.

The table lists this clone with a few counts. The gene calls are TRBV7-9 and TRBJ2-5; no firm D call. V was shortened by 6 bases and J by 1 base, with 9 bases between the two germline ends. CDR1 is SEHNR and CDR2 is FQNEAQ in the germline V gene (reference sequence). The CDR3 has 13 amino acids. The CDR3 sequence: CASRATGQETQYF. The DNA for the CDR3 is TGTGCCAGCAGAGCCACTGGCCAAGAGACCCAGTACTTC.

V is TRBV10-3 and J is TRBJ2-3, with 9 bases that match TRBD2. Germline CDR1 reads ENHRY; CDR2 reads SYGVKD. This CDR3 is 13 amino acids long. J was trimmed by 4 bases and V by 8 bases; bases with no gene match: 4. The DNA of the CDR3 is TGTGCCATCGGGGGACTAGCATCAGATACGCAGTATTTT. Translated, it gives CAIGGLASDTQYF.

V gene TRBV28 combines with J gene TRBJ1-6; D gene uncertain. The CDR3 loop spans 13 amino acids. Deletions cut 6 bases from V and 6 bases from J, with 9 bases between. CDR1 MDHEN and CDR2 SYDVKM come from the germline V gene. As DNA, the CDR3 is TGTGCCAGCAGCATCGAGTCTAATTCACCCCTCCACTTT. Protein: CASSIESNSPLHF.

The chain is built from TRBV5-6 and TRBJ2-7; possibly TRBD1 for D (6 bases). Germline V CDR1 and CDR2: SGHDT, YYEEEE. This CDR3 is 13 amino acids long. Trimming removed 3 bases at V and 9 bases at J, with 16 bases between. CDR3 bases: TGTGCCAGCAGCTCATCCGGGACACTCGGGCAGTACTTC. This encodes CASSSSGTLGQYF.

V usage is TRBV11-3 and J usage is TRBJ1-1; D is uncertain. The germline V gene encodes CDR1 SGHNT and CDR2 YENEEA. The CDR3 has 12 amino acids. Trimming pared 2 bases from V and 5 bases from J, leaving 6 bases between. The CDR3 coding sequence is TGTGCCAGCAGCTTACCGGGGACTGAAGCTTTCTTT. Residues: CASSLPGTEAFF.

V is TRBV15 and J is TRBJ1-4, with D hard to call. The CDR3 is 12 amino acids. The V gene lost 1 base and the J gene lost 5 bases, with 2 bases spanning the gap. CDR1 and CDR2 (germline): LNHNV, YYDKDF (reference sequence). In nucleotides, the CDR3 is TGTGCCACCAGCAGAGCGAATGAAAAACTGTTTTTT. It is translated as CATSRANEKLFF.

The chain combines TRBV6-1 with TRBJ1-6, with 7 bases lining up with TRBD1. Trimming at V came to 3 bases and at J to 5 bases, leaving 4 bases not matched to a gene. Germline assignment: CDR1 MNHNS and CDR2 SASEGT. This CDR3 has 15 amino acids. CDR3 nucleotide sequence: TGTGCCAGCAGTGATTCCCAGGGGGATAATTCACCCCTCCACTTT. Its translation: CASSDSQGDNSPLHF.

This clone showed up just once. CDR3 residues: CASSWDRGTEAFF. The CDR3 DNA is TGTGCCAGCAGCTGGGACAGGGGGACTGAAGCTTTCTTT. The rearrangement joins TRBV5-5 to TRBJ1-1, with TRBD1 matching over 11 bases. Germline V gene sequence: CDR1 SGHKS, CDR2 YYEKEE (reference sequence). The CDR3 spans 13 residues. V shed 3 bases and J 5 bases; nucleotides not matched to a gene: 0.

The rearrangement uses TRBV10-1 and TRBJ1-5; 7 positions match TRBD1. CDR1 is WNHNN and CDR2 is SYGVQD in the germline V gene (reference sequence). The V and J ends lost 2 bases and 2 bases, in that order; junction bases with no gene match: 6. There are 16 residues in the CDR3. CDR3 sequence (DNA): TGCGCCAGCAGTGAGACCCCTACAGGGGGCAATCAGCCCCAGCATTTT. It yields the protein CASSETPTGGNQPQHF.

The genes are TRBV5-1 and TRBJ2-1; D is possibly TRBD1 (6 bases). The CDR3 is made up of 14 amino acids. The germline gives CDR1 SGHRS, CDR2 YFSETQ. V lost 0 bases, J lost 2 bases, and 6 bases lay in between. The CDR3 here is CASSLGQAYNEQFF. The CDR3 bases are TGCGCCAGCAGCTTGGGACAGGCCTACAATGAGCAGTTCTTC.

The chain has TRBV5-1 and TRBJ1-1; 7 nucleotides match TRBD1. The CDR3 has 15 amino acids. Germline trimming cut 5 bases from V and 0 bases from J; bases unmatched to any gene: 7. Germline loops: CDR1 SGHRS, CDR2 YFSETQ. CDR3: CASSRGGTVNTEAFF. In nucleotides, the CDR3 is TGCGCCAGCAGTCGTGGCGGGACAGTGAACACTGAAGCTTTCTTT.

The V call is TRBV27, the J call TRBJ1-6, with 7 positions matching TRBD1. V trimming: 6 bases; J trimming: 5 bases; junction bases outside the gene matches: 13. Germline values: CDR1 MNHEY, CDR2 SMNVEV (reference sequence). This CDR3 has 17 amino acids. CDR3 protein: CASSLSRGSLDNSPLHF. CDR3 DNA: TGTGCCAGCAGCCTTAGCAGGGGGAGTCTCGATAATTCACCCCTCCACTTT.